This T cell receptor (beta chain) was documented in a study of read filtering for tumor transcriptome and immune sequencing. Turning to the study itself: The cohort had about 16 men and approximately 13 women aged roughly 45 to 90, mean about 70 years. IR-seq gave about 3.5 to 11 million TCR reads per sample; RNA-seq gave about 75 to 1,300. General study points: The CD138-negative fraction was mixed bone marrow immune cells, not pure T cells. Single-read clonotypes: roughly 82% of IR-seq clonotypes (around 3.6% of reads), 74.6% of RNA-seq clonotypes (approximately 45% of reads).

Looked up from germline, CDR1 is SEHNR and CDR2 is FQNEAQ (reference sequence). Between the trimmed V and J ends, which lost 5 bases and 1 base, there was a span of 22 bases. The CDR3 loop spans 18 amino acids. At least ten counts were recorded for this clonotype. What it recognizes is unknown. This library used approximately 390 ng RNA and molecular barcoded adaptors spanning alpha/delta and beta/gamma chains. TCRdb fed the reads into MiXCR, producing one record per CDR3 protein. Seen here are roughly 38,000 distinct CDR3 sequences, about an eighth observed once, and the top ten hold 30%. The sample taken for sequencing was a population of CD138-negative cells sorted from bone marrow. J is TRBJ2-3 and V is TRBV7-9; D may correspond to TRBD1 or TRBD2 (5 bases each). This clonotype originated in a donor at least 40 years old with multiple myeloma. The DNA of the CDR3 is TGTGCCAGCAGCCGCTCGGGGCAATCGGGATGGGGCACAGATACGCAGTATTTT. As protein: CASSRSGQSGWGTDTQYF.